The rows below give T cell receptor beta chains drawn from one sample of a study of cytomegalovirus exposure and HLA in healthy donors. Clones were read by immunoSEQ multiplex PCR, and TCRdb kept only the in-frame ones, dropping some. The table has tens of thousands of clones, 80% to 95% seen once. The source material was PBMCs. The receptors here all came from a woman aged 25-40 years in good health and CMV-seronegative. Both conserved end residues are part of each CDR3. D genes are given only for firm matches. Clone sizes are given selectively: once, few, many, or a class where the clone is expanded.

>TRBD1|NA|TRBJ1-3|TRBV13
CASSTTGAGNTIYF
TGTGCCAGCAGCACGACAGGGGCTGGAAACACCATATATTTT
>TRBD1|NA|TRBJ1-5|TRBV19
CASRQGVASNQPQHF
TGTGCCAGCAGACAGGGGGTTGCCTCAAATCAGCCCCAGCATTTT
>NA|NA|TRBJ2-7|TRBV7-9
CASTLDSSYEQYF
TGTGCCAGCACCTTAGACAGCTCCTACGAGCAGTACTTC
>NA|NA|TRBJ1-1|TRBV28
CASSSSFNTEAFF
TGTGCCAGCAGTTCCTCCTTCAACACTGAAGCTTTCTTT
>TRBD1|once|TRBJ2-2|TRBV6-4
CASSDGQDTGELFF
TGTGCCAGCAGTGACGGACAGGACACCGGGGAGCTGTTTTTT
>TRBD1|once|TRBJ2-7|TRBV5-1
CASSVWTGSGNEQYF
TGCGCCAGCAGCGTCTGGACAGGGTCAGGGAACGAGCAGTACTTC
>NA|NA|TRBJ2-7|TRBV4-3
CASIRHYSSYEQYF
TGCGCCAGTATTAGGCATTACAGCTCCTACGAGCAGTACTTC
>NA|NA|TRBJ2-7|TRBV5-1
CASSPGGVQYF
TGCGCCAGCAGCCCGGGCGGGGTGCAGTACTTC
>TRBD2|NA|TRBJ2-5|TRBV19
CASSILFGGYQETQYF
TGTGCCAGTAGTATCCTATTCGGGGGGTACCAAGAGACCCAGTACTTC
>NA|NA|TRBJ2-6|TRBV7-8
CASSYRDKGANVLTF
TGTGCCAGCAGCTATCGGGACAAGGGGGCCAACGTCCTGACTTTC
>TRBD2|NA|TRBJ2-1|TRBV9
CASTPQAGGYNEQFF
TGTGCCAGCACGCCCCAAGCGGGGGGGTACAATGAGCAGTTCTTC
>TRBD1|once|TRBJ1-2|TRBV27
CASSGPRQGDYGYTF
TGTGCCAGCAGCGGGCCCCGCCAGGGGGACTATGGCTACACCTTC
>TRBD2|NA|TRBJ2-5|TRBV2
CASSLAGGQGETQYF
TGTGCCAGCTCACTAGCGGGGGGGCAGGGAGAGACCCAGTACTTC
>NA|once|TRBJ1-2|TRBV9
CASSPPGWGGFGREDYGYTF
TGTGCCAGCAGCCCTCCCGGCTGGGGAGGGTTTGGCCGCGAGGACTATGGCTACACCTTC
>NA|NA|TRBJ1-3|TRBV7-9
CASSLRTQGNTIYF
TGTGCCAGCAGCCTAAGGACTCAAGGAAACACCATATATTTT
>TRBD2|NA|TRBJ2-2|TRBV5-4
CASSSWTSFTGELFF
TGTGCCAGCAGCTCTTGGACTAGTTTCACCGGGGAGCTGTTTTTT
>TRBD2|NA|TRBJ2-1|TRBV7-9
CASTPLRGRGYNEQFF
TGTGCCAGCACCCCATTGCGCGGGAGAGGGTACAATGAGCAGTTCTTC
>TRBD1|NA|TRBJ2-7|TRBV5-4
CASSWGQGASEQYF
TGTGCCAGCAGTTGGGGACAGGGGGCGAGCGAGCAGTACTTC
>TRBD1|once|TRBJ1-1|TRBV30
CAWKGQGFVVAFF
TGTGCCTGGAAGGGACAGGGTTTTGTAGTCGCTTTCTTT
>NA|NA|TRBJ1-6|TRBV6-5
CASSYGSAVSPLHF
TGTGCCAGCAGTTACGGGAGTGCAGTTTCACCCCTCCACTTT
>NA|once|TRBJ1-1|TRBV6-5
CASSYSGEPKNTEAFF
TGTGCCAGCAGTTACTCAGGGGAACCGAAGAACACTGAAGCTTTCTTT
>TRBD1|NA|TRBJ2-7|TRBV7-6
CASSSKPGQGYEQYF
TGTGCCAGCAGCTCGAAGCCGGGACAGGGCTACGAGCAGTACTTC
>NA|once|TRBJ1-5|TRBV6-1
CASSNRQSHQPQHF
TGTGCCAGCAGTAATCGACAGAGCCATCAGCCCCAGCATTTT
>TRBD2|NA|TRBJ2-3|TRBV18
CASSPRGRNGTDTQYF
TGTGCCAGCTCACCACGCGGGAGGAATGGCACAGATACGCAGTATTTT
>NA|NA|TRBJ1-5|TRBV7-2
CASSYRGNQPQHF
TGTGCCAGCAGCTACCGCGGCAATCAGCCCCAGCATTTT
>NA|NA|TRBJ1-2|TRBV15
CATSRETGPRSIYTF
TGTGCCACCAGCAGAGAAACAGGGCCTAGGAGTATCTACACCTTC
>TRBD1|NA|TRBJ2-5|TRBV19
CASRLTGRKEETQYF
TGTGCCAGTAGGTTGACAGGGAGAAAGGAAGAGACCCAGTACTTC
>TRBD2|NA|TRBJ2-1|TRBV4-2
CASSQHRLAEYNEQFF
TGTGCCAGCAGCCAACATCGACTAGCGGAGTACAATGAGCAGTTCTTC
>NA|once|TRBJ2-3|TRBV2
CAITTGSTDTQYF
TGTGCCATCACCACAGGGAGCACAGATACGCAGTATTTT
>NA|NA|TRBJ1-4|TRBV7-3
CASSLDLRWTVQRDEKLFF
TGTGCCAGCAGCCTCGATTTAAGGTGGACAGTTCAAAGGGACGAAAAACTGTTTTTT
>NA|once|TRBJ2-1|TRBV5-6
CASSFSGLNEQFF
TGTGCCAGCAGCTTCTCAGGGCTTAATGAGCAGTTCTTC
>TRBD1|NA|TRBJ2-5|TRBV9
CASSVSGTGGQTQYF
TGTGCCAGCAGCGTATCAGGGACAGGGGGACAGACCCAGTACTTC
>NA|NA|TRBJ2-1|TRBV2
CASSAGNYNEQFF
TGTGCCAGCAGCGCCGGGAACTACAATGAGCAGTTCTTC
>TRBD2|NA|TRBJ2-3|TRBV5-7
CASSLVRGGARDTQYF
TGTGCCAGCAGCTTGGTACGGGGGGGGGCCAGAGATACGCAGTATTTT
>NA|NA|TRBJ1-2|TRBV6-6
CASSYPGENYGYTF
TGTGCCAGCAGTTACCCAGGGGAGAACTATGGCTACACCTTC
>TRBD2|NA|TRBJ2-1|TRBV6-6
CASSYSTSGPYNEQFF
TGTGCCAGCAGTTACTCGACTAGCGGACCCTACAATGAGCAGTTCTTC
>TRBD2|NA|TRBJ2-1|TRBV6-6
CASSHGGLGDNEQFF
TGTGCCAGCAGTCATGGGGGACTAGGAGACAATGAGCAGTTCTTC
>TRBD1|once|TRBJ2-7|TRBV27
CASSSNPSGTGVEQYF
TGTGCCAGCAGTTCCAATCCCTCCGGGACAGGGGTCGAGCAGTACTTC
>NA|few|TRBJ1-2|TRBV20-1
CSARTAYGYTF
TGCAGTGCTAGGACAGCGTATGGCTACACCTTC
>NA|NA|TRBJ1-5|TRBV28
CASSLSGEPQHF
TGTGCCAGCAGTTTATCAGGGGAGCCCCAGCATTTT
>TRBD1|NA|TRBJ2-2|TRBV6-1
CASSEPMDRVDTGELFF
TGTGCCAGCAGTGAACCCATGGACAGGGTGGACACCGGGGAGCTGTTTTTT
>NA|NA|TRBJ2-7|TRBV5-6
CASRNRVNYEQYF
TGTGCCAGCAGGAACCGGGTGAACTACGAGCAGTACTTC
>TRBD2|NA|TRBJ2-1|TRBV2
CASSSLAGVGNEQFF
TGTGCCAGCAGTTCTCTAGCGGGAGTTGGCAATGAGCAGTTCTTC
>TRBD1|NA|TRBJ1-1|TRBV19
CASSPRGTGHTEAFF
TGTGCCAGTAGCCCTCGGGGGACAGGGCACACTGAAGCTTTCTTT
>NA|NA|TRBJ1-4|TRBV4-2
CASSSEGVGEKLFF
TGTGCCAGCAGCTCTGAAGGGGTTGGTGAAAAACTGTTTTTT
>NA|NA|TRBJ1-4|TRBV5-1
CASSFRGGNNEKLFF
TGCGCCAGCAGCTTTCGGGGGGGAAATAATGAAAAACTGTTTTTT
>TRBD2|NA|TRBJ2-2|TRBV11-2
CASSSSSGGAGELFF
TGTGCCAGCAGCTCCTCTAGCGGGGGGGCCGGGGAGCTGTTTTTT
>TRBD2|NA|TRBJ2-2|TRBV7-6
CASSLSGGEITGELFF
TGTGCCAGCAGCTTAAGTGGGGGGGAGATCACCGGGGAGCTGTTTTTT
>NA|NA|TRBJ2-3|TRBV7-2
CASSLAANTQYF
TGTGCCAGCAGCTTAGCCGCTAATACGCAGTATTTT
>NA|once|TRBJ1-2|TRBV5-6
CASSWRTAQTFYTF
TGTGCCAGCAGCTGGAGGACAGCCCAAACCTTCTACACCTTC
>NA|NA|TRBJ1-5|TRBV7-9
CASASGESNQPQHF
TGTGCCAGCGCTAGCGGGGAGAGCAATCAGCCCCAGCATTTT
>NA|NA|TRBJ2-7|TRBV28
CASSSHRLDEQYF
TGTGCCAGCAGTTCCCATAGACTGGACGAGCAGTACTTC
>NA|NA|TRBJ1-5|TRBV30
CAWSRGAGSGPQHF
TGTGCCTGGAGTCGGGGGGCCGGAAGTGGGCCCCAGCATTTT
>TRBD1|NA|TRBJ2-3|TRBV7-6
CASSLAWRQGADTQYF
TGTGCCAGCAGCTTAGCTTGGAGACAGGGCGCAGATACGCAGTATTTT
>NA|NA|TRBJ1-1|TRBV14
CASSQERAGEAFF
TGTGCCAGCAGCCAAGAAAGGGCGGGGGAAGCTTTCTTT
>NA|once|TRBJ2-1|TRBV30
CAWTRGPPNEQFF
TGTGCCTGGACCAGAGGCCCACCCAATGAGCAGTTCTTC
>TRBD2|NA|TRBJ2-7|TRBV30
CAWSRDPGTSGIKQYF
TGTGCCTGGAGTAGGGACCCCGGGACTAGCGGGATCAAGCAGTACTTC
>TRBD2|NA|TRBJ2-7|TRBV11-1
CASSLAGGGEQYF
TGTGCCAGCAGCCTAGCGGGAGGGGGCGAGCAGTACTTC
>TRBD1|NA|TRBJ1-3|TRBV5-4
CASSQDRGYGNTIYF
TGTGCCAGCAGCCAAGACAGGGGGTATGGAAACACCATATATTTT